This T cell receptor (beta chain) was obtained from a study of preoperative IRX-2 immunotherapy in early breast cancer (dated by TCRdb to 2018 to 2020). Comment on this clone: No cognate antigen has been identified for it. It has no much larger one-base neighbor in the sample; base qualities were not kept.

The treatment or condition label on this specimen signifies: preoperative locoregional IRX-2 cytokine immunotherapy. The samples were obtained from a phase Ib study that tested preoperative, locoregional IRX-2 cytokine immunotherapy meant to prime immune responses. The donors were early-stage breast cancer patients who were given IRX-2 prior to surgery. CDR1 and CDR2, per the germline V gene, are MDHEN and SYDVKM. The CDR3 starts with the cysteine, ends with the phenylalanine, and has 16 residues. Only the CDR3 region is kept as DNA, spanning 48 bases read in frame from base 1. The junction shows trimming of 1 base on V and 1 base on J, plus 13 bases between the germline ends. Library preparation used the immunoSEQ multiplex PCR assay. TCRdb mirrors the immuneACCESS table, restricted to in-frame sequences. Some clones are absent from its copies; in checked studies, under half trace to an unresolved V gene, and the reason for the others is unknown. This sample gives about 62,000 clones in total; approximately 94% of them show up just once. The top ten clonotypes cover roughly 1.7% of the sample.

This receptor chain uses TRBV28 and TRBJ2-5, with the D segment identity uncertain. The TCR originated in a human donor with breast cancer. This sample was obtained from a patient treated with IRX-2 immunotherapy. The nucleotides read TGTGCCAGCAGTTTATTTGGCTTTTCGCCCCAAGAGACCCAGTACTTC. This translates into CASSLFGFSPQETQYF.